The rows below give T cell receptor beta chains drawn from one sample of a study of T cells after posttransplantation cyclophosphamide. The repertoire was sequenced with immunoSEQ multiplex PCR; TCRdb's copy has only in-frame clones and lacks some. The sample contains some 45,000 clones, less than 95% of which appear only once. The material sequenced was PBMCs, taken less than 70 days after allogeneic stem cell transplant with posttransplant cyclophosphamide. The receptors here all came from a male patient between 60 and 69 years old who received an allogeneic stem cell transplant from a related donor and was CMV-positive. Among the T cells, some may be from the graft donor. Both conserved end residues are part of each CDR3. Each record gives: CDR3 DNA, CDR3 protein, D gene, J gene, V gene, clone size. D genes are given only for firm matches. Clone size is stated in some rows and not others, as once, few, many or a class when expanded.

CDR3nt: TGCGCCAGCAAGACTAGCGGAATAGAAGAGCAGTTCTTC
CDR3aa: CASKTSGIEEQFF
d_gene: TRBD2
j_gene: TRBJ2-1
v_gene: TRBV10-1
abundance: NA

CDR3nt: TGTGCCAGCAGTTCGCCCTCTGACAGGGAAGGGAATGAAAAACTGTTTTTT
CDR3aa: CASSSPSDREGNEKLFF
d_gene: TRBD1
j_gene: TRBJ1-4
v_gene: TRBV27
abundance: NA

CDR3nt: TGTGCCAGCACCGCGGTATCAGGGGTGGGCGAGCAGTACTTC
CDR3aa: CASTAVSGVGEQYF
d_gene: NA
j_gene: TRBJ2-7
v_gene: TRBV7-8
abundance: NA

CDR3nt: TGCAGCGTTGAACCCCGCGGAGGGAGGGGAAGCAATGAGCAGTTCTTC
CDR3aa: CSVEPRGGRGSNEQFF
d_gene: TRBD2
j_gene: TRBJ2-1
v_gene: TRBV29-1
abundance: NA

CDR3nt: TGTGCCAGCAGTGAAGTTGGGGGGAGCTCCTATAATTCACCCCTCCACTTT
CDR3aa: CASSEVGGSSYNSPLHF
d_gene: NA
j_gene: TRBJ1-6
v_gene: TRBV6-1
abundance: NA

CDR3nt: TGTGCCAGTAGTATTGGAGGAATCGACTACGAGCAGTACTTC
CDR3aa: CASSIGGIDYEQYF
d_gene: NA
j_gene: TRBJ2-7
v_gene: TRBV19
abundance: NA

CDR3nt: TGTGCCAGCAACGGACAGGTGGCTTTGGGGGCAGATACGCAGTATTTT
CDR3aa: CASNGQVALGADTQYF
d_gene: TRBD1
j_gene: TRBJ2-3
v_gene: TRBV2
abundance: NA

CDR3nt: TGTGCCTGGAGTATGGGACTAGCGGGGGGAACCACAGAAACGCAGTATTTT
CDR3aa: CAWSMGLAGGTTETQYF
d_gene: TRBD2
j_gene: TRBJ2-3
v_gene: TRBV30
abundance: NA

CDR3nt: TGTGCCACACAAAACGGGACAAAAGCTAACTATGGCTACACCTTC
CDR3aa: CATQNGTKANYGYTF
d_gene: NA
j_gene: TRBJ1-2
v_gene: TRBV10-3
abundance: NA

CDR3nt: TGTGCCAGTAGTATTTCCGGGGAGTACTACGAGCAGTACTTC
CDR3aa: CASSISGEYYEQYF
d_gene: NA
j_gene: TRBJ2-7
v_gene: TRBV19
abundance: NA

CDR3nt: TGTGCCAGCAGCGTATATGAAGGAGTTGGTGAAAAACTGTTTTTT
CDR3aa: CASSVYEGVGEKLFF
d_gene: NA
j_gene: TRBJ1-4
v_gene: TRBV9
abundance: NA

CDR3nt: TGTGCCAGCGGTACAGGGGAGACCCAGTACTTC
CDR3aa: CASGTGETQYF
d_gene: NA
j_gene: TRBJ2-5
v_gene: TRBV6-1
abundance: NA

CDR3nt: TGTGCCAGCAGTCCACTAACGCCCCCCTACGAGCAGTACTTC
CDR3aa: CASSPLTPPYEQYF
d_gene: NA
j_gene: TRBJ2-7
v_gene: TRBV28
abundance: NA

CDR3nt: TGTGCCAGCAGCTTCGGGACAGCTTCCTACAATGAGCAGTTCTTC
CDR3aa: CASSFGTASYNEQFF
d_gene: TRBD1
j_gene: TRBJ2-1
v_gene: TRBV11-3
abundance: once

CDR3nt: TGTGCCAGCAGCCTCCTTATGTTTACCGGGGAGCTGTTTTTT
CDR3aa: CASSLLMFTGELFF
d_gene: NA
j_gene: TRBJ2-2
v_gene: TRBV5-5
abundance: once

CDR3nt: TGTGCCAGCAATATACAGGGAGGGGGCTACACCTTC
CDR3aa: CASNIQGGGYTF
d_gene: NA
j_gene: TRBJ1-2
v_gene: TRBV25-1
abundance: NA

CDR3nt: TGCGCCAGCAGCTTATGGACATCTAGCACAGATACGCAGTATTTT
CDR3aa: CASSLWTSSTDTQYF
d_gene: NA
j_gene: TRBJ2-3
v_gene: TRBV5-1
abundance: NA

CDR3nt: TGTGCCAGCTCACCAATGGGACAAACGTACACTGAAGCTTTCTTT
CDR3aa: CASSPMGQTYTEAFF
d_gene: NA
j_gene: TRBJ1-1
v_gene: TRBV18
abundance: NA

CDR3nt: TGTGCCAGCAGCCCAGAGGGTGCTTACGACACTGAAGCTTTCTTT
CDR3aa: CASSPEGAYDTEAFF
d_gene: NA
j_gene: TRBJ1-1
v_gene: TRBV11-3
abundance: NA

CDR3nt: TGCGCCAGCAGCTTGGGGTTACAGGTGAATTCACCCCTCCACTTT
CDR3aa: CASSLGLQVNSPLHF
d_gene: NA
j_gene: TRBJ1-6
v_gene: TRBV5-1
abundance: NA

CDR3nt: TGTGCCAGCAGTGCGACCTGGGGGGGGAAAGAGACCCAGTACTTC
CDR3aa: CASSATWGGKETQYF
d_gene: TRBD2
j_gene: TRBJ2-5
v_gene: TRBV6-1
abundance: NA

CDR3nt: TGTGCCAGCAGCAGGCAGGGGGCTGGTAGCAATCAGCCCCAGCATTTT
CDR3aa: CASSRQGAGSNQPQHF
d_gene: TRBD1
j_gene: TRBJ1-5
v_gene: TRBV7-8
abundance: NA

CDR3nt: TGCAGTGCGGGGGGGGAAGAGACCCAGTACTTC
CDR3aa: CSAGGEETQYF
d_gene: TRBD2
j_gene: TRBJ2-5
v_gene: TRBV20-1
abundance: NA

CDR3nt: TGCGCCAGCAGCTTGGGAGTTTCAGGGTCAGAAGCTTTCTTT
CDR3aa: CASSLGVSGSEAFF
d_gene: NA
j_gene: TRBJ1-1
v_gene: TRBV5-1
abundance: NA

CDR3nt: TGTGCCAGCAGGATTAGCGGGGGGGACAATGAGCAGTTCTTC
CDR3aa: CASRISGGDNEQFF
d_gene: TRBD2
j_gene: TRBJ2-1
v_gene: TRBV11-2
abundance: NA

CDR3nt: TGTGCCAGCAGTATAGTTAGTAGGAACACTGAAGCTTTCTTT
CDR3aa: CASSIVSRNTEAFF
d_gene: NA
j_gene: TRBJ1-1
v_gene: TRBV6-1
abundance: NA

CDR3nt: TGTGCCAGCTACCCTATACAGGGTTTAGGATCCTACGAGCAGTACTTC
CDR3aa: CASYPIQGLGSYEQYF
d_gene: NA
j_gene: TRBJ2-7
v_gene: TRBV28
abundance: NA

CDR3nt: TGCAGCGCCTCTAGCGGGGCCTACGAGCAGTACTTC
CDR3aa: CSASSGAYEQYF
d_gene: TRBD2
j_gene: TRBJ2-7
v_gene: TRBV29-1
abundance: NA

CDR3nt: TGCGCCAGCAGCTTACTAGCGGGGGGCTGGGAGACCCAGTACTTC
CDR3aa: CASSLLAGGWETQYF
d_gene: TRBD2
j_gene: TRBJ2-5
v_gene: TRBV5-1
abundance: NA

CDR3nt: TGTGCCAGCTCACCCTCACACCCCCAAGAGACCCAGTACTTC
CDR3aa: CASSPSHPQETQYF
d_gene: NA
j_gene: TRBJ2-5
v_gene: TRBV18
abundance: few

CDR3nt: TGTGCCAGCAGCGCAGGGACAGGGCTTAACACTGAAGCTTTCTTT
CDR3aa: CASSAGTGLNTEAFF
d_gene: TRBD1
j_gene: TRBJ1-1
v_gene: TRBV7-9
abundance: NA

CDR3nt: TGTGCCAGCAAGAGGGACGGGACTAAGGGTGAAGCTTTCTTT
CDR3aa: CASKRDGTKGEAFF
d_gene: NA
j_gene: TRBJ1-1
v_gene: TRBV6-5
abundance: NA

CDR3nt: TGTGCCAGCAGCCAGTCGACAGGTCAAGAGACCCAGTACTTC
CDR3aa: CASSQSTGQETQYF
d_gene: NA
j_gene: TRBJ2-5
v_gene: TRBV6-1
abundance: NA

CDR3nt: TGCGCCAGCACCGAGGGCGGCGTCGCCTGGAATGAGCAGTTCTTC
CDR3aa: CASTEGGVAWNEQFF
d_gene: NA
j_gene: TRBJ2-1
v_gene: TRBV5-1
abundance: NA

CDR3nt: TGCGCCAGCAGTGGAGGCGGGGGGGCGACAGATACGCAGTATTTT
CDR3aa: CASSGGGGATDTQYF
d_gene: TRBD2
j_gene: TRBJ2-3
v_gene: TRBV5-1
abundance: NA

CDR3nt: TGTGCCAGCAGCCATTGGACTAGCGTCGGGGGTGCAGATACGCAGTATTTT
CDR3aa: CASSHWTSVGGADTQYF
d_gene: TRBD2
j_gene: TRBJ2-3
v_gene: TRBV4-2
abundance: NA

CDR3nt: TGTGCCAGTAGTACCGGGACTAGCGGCCGGCGGGAGACCCAGTACTTC
CDR3aa: CASSTGTSGRRETQYF
d_gene: TRBD2
j_gene: TRBJ2-5
v_gene: TRBV19
abundance: NA

CDR3nt: TGTGCCAGCAGTTACGACAGTCTAAACACTGAAGCTTTCTTT
CDR3aa: CASSYDSLNTEAFF
d_gene: NA
j_gene: TRBJ1-1
v_gene: TRBV6-5
abundance: NA

CDR3nt: TGTGCCAGCTTCTCAGGGGGCGCGAACTATGGCTACACCTTC
CDR3aa: CASFSGGANYGYTF
d_gene: TRBD1
j_gene: TRBJ1-2
v_gene: TRBV6-1
abundance: NA

CDR3nt: TGTGCCAGCAGCTTGGAGGGGGTTTATGGCTACACCTTC
CDR3aa: CASSLEGVYGYTF
d_gene: NA
j_gene: TRBJ1-2
v_gene: TRBV5-4
abundance: NA

CDR3nt: TGTGCCAGCAGTTCACAGGAGAACACTGAAGCTTTCTTT
CDR3aa: CASSSQENTEAFF
d_gene: NA
j_gene: TRBJ1-1
v_gene: TRBV2
abundance: NA